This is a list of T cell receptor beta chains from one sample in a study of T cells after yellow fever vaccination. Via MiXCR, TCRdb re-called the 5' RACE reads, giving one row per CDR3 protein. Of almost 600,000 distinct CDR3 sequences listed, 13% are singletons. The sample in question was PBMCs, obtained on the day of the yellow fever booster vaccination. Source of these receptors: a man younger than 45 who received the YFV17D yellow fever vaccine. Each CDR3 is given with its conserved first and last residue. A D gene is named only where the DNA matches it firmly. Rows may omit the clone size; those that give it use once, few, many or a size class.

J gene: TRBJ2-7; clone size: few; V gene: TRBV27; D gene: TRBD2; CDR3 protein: CASAGGPGEQYF; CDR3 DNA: TGTGCCAGCGCGGGAGGGCCCGGGGAGCAGTACTTC
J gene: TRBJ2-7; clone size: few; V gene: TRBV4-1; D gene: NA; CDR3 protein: CASSQEPPPSEQYF; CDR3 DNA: TGCGCCAGCAGCCAAGAACCCCCCCCCTCCGAGCAGTACTTC
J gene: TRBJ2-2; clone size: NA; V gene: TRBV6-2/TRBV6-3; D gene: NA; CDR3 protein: CASSYYRAGELFF; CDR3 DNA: TGTGCCAGCAGTTACTATCGAGCCGGGGAGCTGTTTTTT
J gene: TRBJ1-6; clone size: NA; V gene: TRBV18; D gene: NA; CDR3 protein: CASSPAGVGSPLHF; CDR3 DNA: TGTGCCAGCTCACCGGCAGGGGTCGGTTCACCCCTCCACTTT
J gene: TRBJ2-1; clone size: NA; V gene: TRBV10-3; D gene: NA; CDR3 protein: CAISEVMQEQFF; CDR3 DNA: TGTGCCATCAGTGAGGTAATGCAAGAGCAGTTCTTC
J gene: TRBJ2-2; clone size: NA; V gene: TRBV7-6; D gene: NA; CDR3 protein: CASSPRGGGSGELFF; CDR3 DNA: TGTGCCAGCAGCCCCCGAGGGGGCGGGAGCGGGGAGCTGTTTTTT
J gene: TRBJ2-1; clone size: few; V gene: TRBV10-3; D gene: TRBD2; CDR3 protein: CAIRMIAGTEQFF; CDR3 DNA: TGTGCCATCAGGATGATAGCGGGAACTGAGCAGTTCTTC
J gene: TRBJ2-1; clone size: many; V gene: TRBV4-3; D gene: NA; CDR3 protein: CASSQESYNEQFF; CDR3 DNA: TGTGCCAGCTCTCAGGAATCGTACAATGAGCAGTTCTTC
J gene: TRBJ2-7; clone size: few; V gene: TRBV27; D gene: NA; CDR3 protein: CASSLYPSGLGPLGQYF; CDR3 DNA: TGTGCCAGCAGTTTATATCCCTCCGGTCTCGGCCCCCTCGGGCAGTACTTC
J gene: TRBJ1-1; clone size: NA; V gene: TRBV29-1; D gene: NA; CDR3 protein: CSVEANTEAFF; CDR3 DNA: TGCAGCGTTGAGGCCAACACTGAAGCTTTCTTT
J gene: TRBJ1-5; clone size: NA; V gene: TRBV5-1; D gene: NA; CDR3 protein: CASSLEGINHPQHF; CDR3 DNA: TGCGCCAGCAGCCTGGAGGGAATCAATCACCCCCAGCATTTT
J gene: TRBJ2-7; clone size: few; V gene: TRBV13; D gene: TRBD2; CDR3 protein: CASSLEAGGNHEQYF; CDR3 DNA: TGTGCCAGCAGCTTAGAAGCGGGAGGAAACCACGAGCAGTACTTC
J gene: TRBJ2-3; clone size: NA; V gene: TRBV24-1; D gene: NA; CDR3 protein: CATRDSHTDTQYF; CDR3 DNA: TGTGCCACCAGGGACAGTCACACGGATACGCAGTATTTT
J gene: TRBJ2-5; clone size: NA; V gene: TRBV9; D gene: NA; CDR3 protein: CASSVVDNTETQYF; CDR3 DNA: TGTGCCAGCAGCGTGGTAGATAACACGGAGACCCAGTACTTC
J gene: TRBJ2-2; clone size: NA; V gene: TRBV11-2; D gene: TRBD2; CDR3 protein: CASSLGTSGRVGELFF; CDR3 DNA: TGTGCCAGCAGCCTCGGGACTAGCGGGAGAGTAGGGGAGCTGTTTTTT
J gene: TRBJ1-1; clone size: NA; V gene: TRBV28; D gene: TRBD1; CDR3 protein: CASRVDRVLDTEAFF; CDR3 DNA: TGTGCCAGCCGTGTCGACAGGGTTTTGGACACTGAAGCTTTCTTT
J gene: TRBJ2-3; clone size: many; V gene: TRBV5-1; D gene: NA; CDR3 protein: CASSRRGGLDTQYF; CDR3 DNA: TGCGCCAGTAGCCGGAGAGGCGGACTAGATACGCAGTATTTT
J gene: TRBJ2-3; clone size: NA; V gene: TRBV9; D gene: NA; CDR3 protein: CASSVGGTTDTQYF; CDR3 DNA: TGTGCCAGCAGCGTAGGGGGAACCACAGATACGCAGTATTTT
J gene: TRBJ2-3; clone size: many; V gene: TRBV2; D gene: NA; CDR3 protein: CASSSWADTQYF; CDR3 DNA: TGTGCCAGCAGTTCCTGGGCAGATACGCAGTATTTT
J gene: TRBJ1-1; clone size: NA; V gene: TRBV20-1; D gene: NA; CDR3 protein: CSATREGGTEAFF; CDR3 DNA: TGCAGTGCTACCAGGGAAGGAGGGACTGAAGCTTTCTTT